Here is one T cell receptor beta chain with its context. Its antigen specificity is not known. Qualities for individual bases were not recorded, and no much larger clone is one base off. The data are from a study of T cells in localized non-small cell lung cancer (dated by TCRdb to 2020 to 2022). With respect to the entire study: Comparing tumors with uninvolved tumor-adjacent lungs, the study looked at the T cell repertoires of approximately 250 patients with early-stage NSCLC. All 220 or so NSCLC patients in the cohort were treatment-naive and had localized lung tumors that were resected. NSCLC patients had a mean age of roughly 69 years, and 120 to 150 were male and about 110 female. Overall study results and their limits: Because multi-region tumor sequencing was not done, intratumor heterogeneity could not be ruled out. Uninvolved tumor-adjacent lung showed the highest T cell clonality, higher than tumor, which suggests more focused antigenic responses in the adjacent lung. Of the top 100 tumor clones, a median of 57 were detected in paired uninvolved adjacent lung; roughly 29 were also among that lung's top 100. Because the study design was exploratory, TCR variables were selected using unadjusted p-values without false-discovery rate correction. Longer overall survival was associated with higher T cell density in blood, whereas shorter survival was associated with higher clonality in adjacent lung.

V is pruned by 2 bases and J by 0 bases, leaving 11 bases of the junction without a gene match. From its cysteine to its phenylalanine, the CDR3 spans 20 amino acids. Of the read, only the CDR3 DNA is kept; its 60 bases are in frame from base 1. The germline V gene supplies CDR1 SGHVS and CDR2 FNYEAQ. TCR beta CDR3 regions were sequenced from DNA using the immunoSEQ Assay. On the study's bioinformatics: To compute T cell density, TCR beta template counts were normalized to usable DNA, which was estimated by amplifying housekeeping genes. Using the preseqR package, richness was estimated by extrapolating to 120,000 templates for tissue samples and 400,000 templates for PBMC samples. Clonality was calculated as one minus Pielou's evenness. Tissue-enriched TCRs were identified through differential abundance testing performed on productive amino-acid clonotypes, with a minimum total count of 5 and an alpha of 0.1. Repertoire overlap between compartments was quantified with the Jaccard Index and Morisita Overlap Index. TCR beta CDR3s were clustered by GLIPH together with public tetramer-defined viral CDR3s, and at least three viral sequences plus V-gene enrichment were required for viral motifs. TCRdb took over this immuneACCESS table, retaining in-frame rearrangements with V and J assigned. Such tables are incomplete; in checked studies, under half of the missing clones stem from an unresolved V gene, and the remainder is unexplained. V and J calls and clone size are as listed in that table; D and trimming were resolved from the DNA. The sample table shows around 41,000 clones, and around nine tenths are seen once. Roughly 2.5% of the sample rests with the top ten.

At diagnosis, peripheral blood, uninvolved tumor-adjacent lung and tumor were collected and stored as a combination of fresh-frozen and FFPE material. For TCR repertoire profiling, blood samples were analyzed in the form of peripheral blood mononuclear cells. The sample consisted of peripheral blood, taken before any cancer treatment. This TCR came from an older female donor with stage I squamous cell lung carcinoma. The V gene is TRBV7-6 and the J gene is TRBJ2-1, and TRBD2 matches 12 of the central bases. The DNA sequence follows: TGTGCCAGCAGCTTATCCTGGTCTAGCGGGAGGGTAAGCTCCTACAATGAGCAGTTCTTC. Its translation reads: CASSLSWSSGRVSSYNEQFF.